The 9 T cell receptor beta chains listed next were all sequenced from one sample in a study of blood T cells in healthy people across ages. For the second PCR, which ran for about 7 to 11 cycles, a sample-barcoded 5' primer and a J-beta primer mix were used. MiXCR was run by TCRdb on the 5' RACE reads, yielding one entry per CDR3 protein. Here the sample spans a few hundred thousand distinct CDR3 sequences, about 55% being singletons. Sequenced input: blood. These receptors all stem from a man aged 55 to 70 in good health.

The rearrangement links TRBV15 to TRBJ1-2, with no clear D. The V gene's germline CDR1 is LNHNV and CDR2 YYDKDF (reference sequence). The CDR3 spans 15 residues. V was clipped by 1 base and J by 4 bases, with 13 bases between them. This chain's CDR3 is CATSRGAGAGYGYTF. The CDR3 DNA sequence: TGTGCCACCAGCAGAGGGGCCGGCGCCGGCTATGGCTACACCTTC. Full variable domain (remainder filled in from reference TRBV15 and TRBJ1-2): DAMVIQNPRYQVTQFGKPVTLSCSQTLNHNVMYWYQQKSSQAPKLLFHYYDKDFNNEADTPDNFQSRRPNTSFCFLDIRSPGLGDTAMYLCATSRGAGAGYGYTFGSGTRLTVV.

This clonotype was seen a handful of times. This chain connects TRBV6-1 to TRBJ1-2, with 9 bases identical to TRBD1. In germline, CDR1 is MNHNS, CDR2 SASEGT. The V segment lost 6 bases and the J segment 8 bases; nucleotides outside the gene matches: 10. The CDR3 is made up of 14 amino acids. CDR3 coding DNA: TGTGCCAGCAGACTCGGGGACAGGGAGGACGGCTACACCTTC. Translating it yields CASRLGDREDGYTF.

Note on this clonotype: A read error may be the cause here, since a much bigger clone is one base away. J is TRBJ2-1 and V is TRBV6-5; D perhaps matches TRBD2 (6 bases). The J call may not be correct, given that the DNA end is closer to TRBJ2-7. The CDR3 length is 15 residues. From germline, CDR1 is MNHEY and CDR2 SVGAGI. Here the CDR3 reads CASSSTGAGYNEQYF. The CDR3 DNA follows: TGTGCCAGCAGTTCAACGGGAGCTGGATACAATGAGCAGTACTTC.

The chain recombines TRBV7-2 with TRBJ2-7; D is perhaps TRBD1 or TRBD2 (5 bases each). V was pared by 5 bases and J by 1 base, with 12 bases between. From germline, CDR1 is SGHTA and CDR2 FQGNSA. The CDR3 is 14 residues long. The DNA of the CDR3 is TGTGCCAGCAGCCCCGGGGCGTCGTCCTACGAGCAGTACTTC. Protein sequence: CASSPGASSYEQYF.

V usage is TRBV7-2 and J usage is TRBJ2-5; TRBD2 matches 12 bases. The CDR3 is made up of 17 amino acids. V shed 5 bases and J 4 bases; nucleotides not matched to a gene: 11. Looked up from germline, CDR1 is SGHTA and CDR2 is FQGNSA. The DNA of the CDR3 is TGTGCCAGCAGCCGATTTTTACCGGGACTAGCGGGAGAGACCCAGTACTTC. Protein product: CASSRFLPGLAGETQYF.

J is TRBJ1-1 and V is TRBV6-2 or TRBV6-3; perhaps TRBD1 as D (5 bases). From germline, CDR1 is MNHEY and CDR2 SVGEGT. Trimming stripped 5 bases from V and 5 bases from J, with 9 bases between. The CDR3 runs to 12 residues. CDR3 nucleotides: TGTGCCAGCAGTCGACGGACAACTGAAGCTTTCTTT. This codes for CASSRRTTEAFF.

This clonotype occurred once. CDR3 DNA: TGTGCCAGCGGTCAAGGATCCGGCGGGGAGCTGTTTTTT. Its protein is CASGQGSGGELFF. The chain carries TRBV6-6 and TRBJ2-2; D ambiguous. Trimming shortened V by 8 bases and J by 7 bases, and 14 bases separated the two germline ends. Germline CDR1 and CDR2: MNHNY and SVGAGI (reference sequence). This CDR3 comprises 13 residues.

The CDR3 loop is CTGAGGLETQYF. The CDR3, as DNA: TGCACCGGGGCGGGGGGATTAGAGACCCAGTACTTC. The rearrangement joins TRBV4-1 to TRBJ2-7, with 8 nucleotides matching TRBD2. The J call may be wrong; the DNA end is better matched by TRBJ2-5. The CDR3 is made up of 12 amino acids. Germline V gene lookup returns CDR1 MGHRA and CDR2 YSYEKL.

The V and J genes are TRBV5-1 and TRBJ2-5, with D maybe TRBD1 (6 bases). The CDR3 loop spans 14 amino acids. V lost 7 bases to trimming and J lost 1 base, with 14 bases between them. CDR1 is SGHRS, CDR2 YFSETQ, per germline. The CDR3: CASRGATGQETQYF. In DNA, the CDR3 is TGCGCCAGCCGGGGCGCGACAGGCCAAGAGACCCAGTACTTC.